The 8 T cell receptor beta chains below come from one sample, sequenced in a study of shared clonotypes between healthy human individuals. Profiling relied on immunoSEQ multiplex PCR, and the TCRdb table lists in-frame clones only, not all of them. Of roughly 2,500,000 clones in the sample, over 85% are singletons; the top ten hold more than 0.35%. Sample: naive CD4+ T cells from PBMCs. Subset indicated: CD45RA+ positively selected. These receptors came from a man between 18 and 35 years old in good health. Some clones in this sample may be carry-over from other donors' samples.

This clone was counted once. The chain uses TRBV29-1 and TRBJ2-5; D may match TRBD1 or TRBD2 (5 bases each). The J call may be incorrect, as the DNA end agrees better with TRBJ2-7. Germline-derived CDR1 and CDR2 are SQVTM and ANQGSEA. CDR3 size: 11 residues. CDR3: CSAGTKHEQYF. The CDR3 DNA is TGCAGCGCGGGGACGAAGCACGAGCAGTACTTC.

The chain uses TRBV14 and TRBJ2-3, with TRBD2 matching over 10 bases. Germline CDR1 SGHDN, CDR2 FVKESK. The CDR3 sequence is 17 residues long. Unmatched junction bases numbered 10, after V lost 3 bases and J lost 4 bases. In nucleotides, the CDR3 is TGTGCCAGCAGCCACCCAGCGGGAGGGTATAATCCAGATACGCAGTATTTT. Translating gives CASSHPAGGYNPDTQYF. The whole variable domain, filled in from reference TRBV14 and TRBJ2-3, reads EAGVTQFPSHSVIEKGQTVTLRCDPISGHDNLYWYRRVMGKEIKFLLHFVKESKQDESGMPNNRFLAERTGGTYSTLKVQPAELEDSGVYFCASSHPAGGYNPDTQYFGPGTRLTVL.

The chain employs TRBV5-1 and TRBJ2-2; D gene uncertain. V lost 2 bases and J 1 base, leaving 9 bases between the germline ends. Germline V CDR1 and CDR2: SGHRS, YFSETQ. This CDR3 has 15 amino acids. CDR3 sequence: CASSFSGQNTGELFF. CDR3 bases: TGCGCCAGCAGCTTTTCTGGGCAGAACACCGGGGAGCTGTTTTTT.

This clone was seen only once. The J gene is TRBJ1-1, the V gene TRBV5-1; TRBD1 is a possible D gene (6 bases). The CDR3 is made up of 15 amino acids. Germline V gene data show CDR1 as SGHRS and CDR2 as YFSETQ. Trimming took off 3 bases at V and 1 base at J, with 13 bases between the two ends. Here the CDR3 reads CASSSAQGKNTEAFF. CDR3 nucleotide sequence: TGCGCCAGCAGCTCGGCGCAGGGGAAGAACACTGAAGCTTTCTTT.

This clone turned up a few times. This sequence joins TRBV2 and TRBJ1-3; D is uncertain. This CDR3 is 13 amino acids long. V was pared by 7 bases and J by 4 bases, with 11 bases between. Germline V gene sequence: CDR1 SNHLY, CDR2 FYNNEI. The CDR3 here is CASTVVWGNTIYF. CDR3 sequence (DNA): TGTGCCAGCACTGTGGTATGGGGAAACACCATATATTTT.

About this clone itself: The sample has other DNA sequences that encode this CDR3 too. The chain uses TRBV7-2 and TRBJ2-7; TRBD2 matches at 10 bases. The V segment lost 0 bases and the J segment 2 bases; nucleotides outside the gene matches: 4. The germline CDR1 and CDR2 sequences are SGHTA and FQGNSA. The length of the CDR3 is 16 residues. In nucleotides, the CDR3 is TGTGCCAGCAGCTTAGCGTTACTAGCGGGAACCTACGAGCAGTACTTC. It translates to CASSLALLAGTYEQYF.

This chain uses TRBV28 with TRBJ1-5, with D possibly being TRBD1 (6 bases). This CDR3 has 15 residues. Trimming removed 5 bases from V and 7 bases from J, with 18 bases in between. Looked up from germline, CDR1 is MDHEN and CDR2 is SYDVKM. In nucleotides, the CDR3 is TGTGCCAGCAGTCCCCCTGAGAGGGGACAACAGCCCCAGCATTTT. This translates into CASSPPERGQQPQHF.

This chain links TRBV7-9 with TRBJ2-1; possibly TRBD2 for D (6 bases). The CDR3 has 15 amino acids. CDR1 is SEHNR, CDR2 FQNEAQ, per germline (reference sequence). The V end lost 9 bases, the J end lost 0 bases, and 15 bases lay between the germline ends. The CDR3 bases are TGTGCCAGTACCAGCGGGCGGAACTCCTACAATGAGCAGTTCTTC. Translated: CASTSGRNSYNEQFF. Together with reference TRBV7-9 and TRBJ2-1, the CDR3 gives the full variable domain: DTGVSQNPRHKITKRGQNVTFRCDPISEHNRLYWYRQTLGQGPEFLTYFQNEAQLEKSRLLSDRFSAERPKGSFSTLEIQRTEQGDSAMYLCASTSGRNSYNEQFFGPGTRLTVL.